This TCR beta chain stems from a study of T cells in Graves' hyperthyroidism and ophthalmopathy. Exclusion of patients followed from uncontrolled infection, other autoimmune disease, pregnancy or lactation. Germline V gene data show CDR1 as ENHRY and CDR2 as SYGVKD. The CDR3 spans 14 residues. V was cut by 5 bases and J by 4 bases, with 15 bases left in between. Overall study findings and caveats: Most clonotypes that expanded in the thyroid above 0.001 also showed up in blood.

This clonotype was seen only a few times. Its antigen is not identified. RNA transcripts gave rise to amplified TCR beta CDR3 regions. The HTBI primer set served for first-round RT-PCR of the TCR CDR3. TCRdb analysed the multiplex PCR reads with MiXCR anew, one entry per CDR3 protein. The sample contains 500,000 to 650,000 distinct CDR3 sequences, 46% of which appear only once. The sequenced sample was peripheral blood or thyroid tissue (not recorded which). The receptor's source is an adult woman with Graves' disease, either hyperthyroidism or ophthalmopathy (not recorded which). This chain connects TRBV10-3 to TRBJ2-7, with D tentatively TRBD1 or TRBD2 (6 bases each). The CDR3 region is CAISPGGQTYEQYF. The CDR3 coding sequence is TGTGCCATCAGTCCCGGGGGCCAGACGTACGAGCAGTACTTC.